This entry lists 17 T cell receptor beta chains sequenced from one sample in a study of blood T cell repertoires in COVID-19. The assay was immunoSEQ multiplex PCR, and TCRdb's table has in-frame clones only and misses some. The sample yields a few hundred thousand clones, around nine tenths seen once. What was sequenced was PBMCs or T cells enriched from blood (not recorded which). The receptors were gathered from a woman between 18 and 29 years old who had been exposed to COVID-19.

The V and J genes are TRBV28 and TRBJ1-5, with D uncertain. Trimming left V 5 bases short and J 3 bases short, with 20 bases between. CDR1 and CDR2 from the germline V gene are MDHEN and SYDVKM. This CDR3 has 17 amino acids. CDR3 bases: TGTGCCAGCAGTCTCGAAGCCGGGTCCTACGCCAATCAGCCCCAGCATTTT. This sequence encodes CASSLEAGSYANQPQHF. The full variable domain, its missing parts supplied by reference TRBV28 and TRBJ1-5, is DVKVTQSSRYLVKRTGEKVFLECVQDMDHENMFWYRQDPGLGLRLIYFSYDVKMKEKGDIPEGYSVSREKKERFSLILESASTNQTSMYLCASSLEAGSYANQPQHFGDGTRLSIL.

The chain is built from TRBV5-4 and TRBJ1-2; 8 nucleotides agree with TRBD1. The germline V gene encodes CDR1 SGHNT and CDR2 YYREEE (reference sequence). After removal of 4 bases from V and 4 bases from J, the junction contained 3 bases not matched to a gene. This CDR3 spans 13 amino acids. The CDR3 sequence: CASSVDRVYGYTF. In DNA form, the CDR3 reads TGTGCCAGCAGCGTGGACAGGGTCTATGGCTACACCTTC.

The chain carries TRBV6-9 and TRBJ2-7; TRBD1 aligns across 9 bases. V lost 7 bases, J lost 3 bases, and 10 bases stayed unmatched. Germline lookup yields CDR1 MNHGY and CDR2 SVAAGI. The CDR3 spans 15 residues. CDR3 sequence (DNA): TGTGCCAGCACCCCTCCCGGGACAGGGTTCTACGAGCAGTACTTC. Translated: CASTPPGTGFYEQYF.

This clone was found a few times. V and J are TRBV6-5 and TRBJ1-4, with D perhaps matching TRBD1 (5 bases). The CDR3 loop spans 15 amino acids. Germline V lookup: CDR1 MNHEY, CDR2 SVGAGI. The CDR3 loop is CATKRGGATNEKLFF. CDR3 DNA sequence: TGTGCGACCAAGCGGGGGGGTGCAACTAATGAAAAACTGTTTTTT.

The CDR3 coding sequence is TGTGCCACCAGCTCCGGGACAGGGGGTTTCTATGGCTACACCTTC. This sequence encodes CATSSGTGGFYGYTF. The chain joins TRBV24-1 to TRBJ1-2; TRBD1 agrees at 11 bases. J gave up 4 bases and V 7 bases, and 7 bases lay outside the gene matches. In germline, CDR1 is KGHDR, CDR2 SFDVKD. This CDR3 region has 15 residues.

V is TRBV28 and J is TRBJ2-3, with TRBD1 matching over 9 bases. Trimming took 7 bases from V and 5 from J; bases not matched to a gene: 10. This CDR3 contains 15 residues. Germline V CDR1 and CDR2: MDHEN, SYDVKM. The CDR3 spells CASKLLQGAGDTQYF. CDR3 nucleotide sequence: TGTGCCAGCAAACTCCTACAGGGGGCAGGAGATACGCAGTATTTT.

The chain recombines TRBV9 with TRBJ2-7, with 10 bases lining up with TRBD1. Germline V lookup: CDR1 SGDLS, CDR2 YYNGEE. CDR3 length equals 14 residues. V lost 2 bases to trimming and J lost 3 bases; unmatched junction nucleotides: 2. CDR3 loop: CASSVDRGSYEQYF. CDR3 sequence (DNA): TGTGCCAGCAGCGTGGACAGGGGGAGCTACGAGCAGTACTTC.

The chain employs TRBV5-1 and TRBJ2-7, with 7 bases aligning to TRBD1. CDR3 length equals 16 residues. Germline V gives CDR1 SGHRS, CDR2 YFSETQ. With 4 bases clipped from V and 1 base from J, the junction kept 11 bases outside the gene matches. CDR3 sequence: CASSPRPGQQSYEQYF. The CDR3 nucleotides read TGCGCCAGCAGCCCGAGACCGGGACAGCAGTCCTACGAGCAGTACTTC.

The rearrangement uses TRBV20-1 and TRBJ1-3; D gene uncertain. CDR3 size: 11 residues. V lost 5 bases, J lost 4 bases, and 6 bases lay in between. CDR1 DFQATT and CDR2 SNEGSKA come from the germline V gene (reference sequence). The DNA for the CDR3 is TGCAGTGCTTCGGTCGGAAACACCATATATTTT. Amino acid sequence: CSASVGNTIYF.

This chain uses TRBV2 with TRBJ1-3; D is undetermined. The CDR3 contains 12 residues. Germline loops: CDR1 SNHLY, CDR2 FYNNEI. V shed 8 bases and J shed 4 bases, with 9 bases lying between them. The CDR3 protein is CASLTEGNTIYF. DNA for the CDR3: TGTGCCAGCTTAACGGAGGGAAACACCATATATTTT.

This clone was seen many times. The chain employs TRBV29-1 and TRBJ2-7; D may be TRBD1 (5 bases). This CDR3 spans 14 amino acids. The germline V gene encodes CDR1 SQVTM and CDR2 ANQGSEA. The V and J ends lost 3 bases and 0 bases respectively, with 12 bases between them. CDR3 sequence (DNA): TGCAGCGTTGAGACAGAGGCCCCCTCCTACGAGCAGTACTTC. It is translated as CSVETEAPSYEQYF.

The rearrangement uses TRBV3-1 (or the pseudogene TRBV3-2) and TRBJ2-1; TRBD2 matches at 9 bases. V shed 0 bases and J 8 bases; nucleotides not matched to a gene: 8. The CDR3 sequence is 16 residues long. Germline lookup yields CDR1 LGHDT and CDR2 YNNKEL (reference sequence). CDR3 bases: TGTGCCAGCAGCCAAGAGGGCGGGGGGGCCTCGGATGAGCAGTTCTTC. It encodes CASSQEGGGASDEQFF.

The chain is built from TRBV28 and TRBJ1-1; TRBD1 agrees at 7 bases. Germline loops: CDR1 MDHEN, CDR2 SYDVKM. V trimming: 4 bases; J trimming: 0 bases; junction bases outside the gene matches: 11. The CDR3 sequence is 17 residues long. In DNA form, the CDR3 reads TGTGCCAGCAGTTCCCTCGACAGGGCGGTCATGAACACTGAAGCTTTCTTT. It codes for CASSSLDRAVMNTEAFF.

This chain's CDR3 is CATRTGGHQPQHF. Here the CDR3 DNA reads TGTGCCACTCGGACAGGGGGCCATCAGCCCCAGCATTTT. The rearrangement uses TRBV19 and TRBJ1-5; TRBD1 matches 11 bases. Per the germline V gene, CDR1 is LNHDA and CDR2 is SQIVND (reference sequence). The CDR3 has 13 residues. V shed 10 bases, J shed 5 bases, and the junction held 4 bases outside the gene matches.

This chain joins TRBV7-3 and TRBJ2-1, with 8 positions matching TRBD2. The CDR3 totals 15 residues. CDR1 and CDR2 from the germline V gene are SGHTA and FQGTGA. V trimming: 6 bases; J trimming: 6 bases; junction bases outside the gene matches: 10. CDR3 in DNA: TGTGCCAGCAGTCTCACTAGCGGCGGCTCCAATGAGCAGTTCTTC. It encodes CASSLTSGGSNEQFF.

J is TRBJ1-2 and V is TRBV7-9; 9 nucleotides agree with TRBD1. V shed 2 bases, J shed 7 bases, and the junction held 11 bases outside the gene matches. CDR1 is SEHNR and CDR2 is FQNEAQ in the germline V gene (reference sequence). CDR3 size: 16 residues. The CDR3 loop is CASSLSSTGGWSGYTF. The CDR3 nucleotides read TGTGCCAGCAGCTTATCCTCGACAGGGGGATGGAGTGGCTACACCTTC.

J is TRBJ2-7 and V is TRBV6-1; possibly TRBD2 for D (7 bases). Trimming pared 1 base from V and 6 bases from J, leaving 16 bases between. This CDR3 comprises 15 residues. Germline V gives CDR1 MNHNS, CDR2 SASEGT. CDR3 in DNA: TGTGCCAGCAGTGAAGAAAGTGGGGGGGGCTCCGAGCAGTACTTC. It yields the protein CASSEESGGGSEQYF.